These T cell receptor beta chains were read from a single sample in a study of blood T cell repertoires in COVID-19. Data came from immunoSEQ multiplex PCR; TCRdb stores just in-frame clones and leaves some out. The data contain approximately 68,000 clones, around 80% of them singletons. Specimen: peripheral blood. Receptors were obtained from a woman between 50 and 59 years old with acute or convalescent COVID-19. Each CDR3 is given with its conserved first and last residue. Each record gives: J gene, D gene, clone size, V gene, CDR3 protein, CDR3 DNA. A D gene is named only where the DNA matches it firmly. Rows may omit the clone size; those that give it use once, few, many or a size class.

J gene: TRBJ2-5; D gene: NA; clone size: NA; V gene: TRBV4-2; CDR3 protein: CASSQVYASASGETQYF; CDR3 DNA: TGTGCCAGCAGCCAAGTCTACGCTAGCGCATCAGGAGAGACCCAGTACTTC
J gene: TRBJ2-1; D gene: NA; clone size: medium-sized; V gene: TRBV9; CDR3 protein: CASSVQTESYNEQFF; CDR3 DNA: TGTGCCAGCAGCGTACAAACAGAGAGTTACAATGAGCAGTTCTTC
J gene: TRBJ1-2; D gene: TRBD1; clone size: NA; V gene: TRBV5-1; CDR3 protein: CASSLTDREDGYTF; CDR3 DNA: TGCGCCAGCAGCTTAACGGACAGGGAGGATGGCTACACCTTC
J gene: TRBJ2-5; D gene: NA; clone size: NA; V gene: TRBV6-6; CDR3 protein: CASSGPGGTQYF; CDR3 DNA: TGTGCCAGCAGTGGACCCGGGGGGACCCAGTACTTC
J gene: TRBJ2-1; D gene: TRBD1; clone size: few; V gene: TRBV5-1; CDR3 protein: CASSPGTGGNEQFF; CDR3 DNA: TGCGCCAGCAGTCCTGGGACAGGGGGGAATGAGCAGTTCTTC
J gene: TRBJ1-4; D gene: TRBD1; clone size: NA; V gene: TRBV4-1; CDR3 protein: CASSQGTTGGVFEKLFF; CDR3 DNA: TGCGCCAGCAGCCAGGGAACTACAGGGGGCGTATTTGAAAAACTGTTTTTT
J gene: TRBJ2-5; D gene: NA; clone size: NA; V gene: TRBV5-1; CDR3 protein: CASSAGDSETQYF; CDR3 DNA: TGCGCCAGCAGCGCCGGGGATTCAGAGACCCAGTACTTC
J gene: TRBJ1-2; D gene: NA; clone size: NA; V gene: TRBV6-2/TRBV6-3; CDR3 protein: CASSSRTGYGYTF; CDR3 DNA: TGTGCCAGCAGTTCAAGGACTGGATATGGCTACACCTTC
J gene: TRBJ2-1; D gene: NA; clone size: NA; V gene: TRBV24-1; CDR3 protein: CATSDRGTATYNEQFF; CDR3 DNA: TGTGCCACCAGTGACCGCGGGACAGCGACCTACAATGAGCAGTTCTTC
J gene: TRBJ2-7; D gene: TRBD2; clone size: NA; V gene: TRBV6-1; CDR3 protein: CASSALRPSAGGSYEQYF; CDR3 DNA: TGTGCCAGCAGTGCTCTACGTCCATCGGCGGGAGGGTCCTACGAGCAGTACTTC
J gene: TRBJ1-2; D gene: NA; clone size: NA; V gene: TRBV25-1; CDR3 protein: CASSESYRDAGYTF; CDR3 DNA: TGTGCCAGCAGTGAATCCTACAGGGACGCTGGCTACACCTTC
J gene: TRBJ1-5; D gene: NA; clone size: NA; V gene: TRBV6-2/TRBV6-3; CDR3 protein: CASSYSGQPQHF; CDR3 DNA: TGTGCCAGCAGTTACTCCGGTCAGCCCCAGCATTTT
J gene: TRBJ1-4; D gene: TRBD1; clone size: NA; V gene: TRBV27; CDR3 protein: CASSLGRGRAEKLFF; CDR3 DNA: TGTGCCAGCAGCCTGGGTAGGGGGCGCGCTGAAAAACTGTTTTTT
J gene: TRBJ2-4; D gene: NA; clone size: NA; V gene: TRBV7-9; CDR3 protein: CASTPPRSNPKNIQYF; CDR3 DNA: TGTGCCAGCACCCCCCCGAGATCGAACCCAAAAAACATTCAGTACTTC
J gene: TRBJ2-2; D gene: TRBD2; clone size: NA; V gene: TRBV7-6; CDR3 protein: CASSPGLAGYTGELFF; CDR3 DNA: TGTGCCAGCAGTCCCGGACTAGCGGGGTACACCGGGGAGCTGTTTTTT
J gene: TRBJ2-1; D gene: NA; clone size: NA; V gene: TRBV4-1; CDR3 protein: CASSQIRLVAYNEQFF; CDR3 DNA: TGCGCCAGCAGCCAAATTCGACTAGTAGCCTACAATGAGCAGTTCTTC
J gene: TRBJ2-7; D gene: NA; clone size: NA; V gene: TRBV4-2; CDR3 protein: CASSQAPSGKSYEQYF; CDR3 DNA: TGTGCCAGCAGCCAAGCCCCCAGCGGAAAGAGCTACGAGCAGTACTTC
J gene: TRBJ1-1; D gene: NA; clone size: NA; V gene: TRBV7-5; CDR3 protein: CARSRGQGGWTEAFF; CDR3 DNA: TGTGCCAGAAGCAGGGGACAGGGCGGTTGGACTGAAGCTTTCTTT
J gene: TRBJ2-1; D gene: NA; clone size: NA; V gene: TRBV19; CDR3 protein: CASSSYSGGSYNEQFF; CDR3 DNA: TGTGCCAGTAGCAGCTATTCCGGGGGCTCCTACAATGAGCAGTTCTTC
J gene: TRBJ1-1; D gene: TRBD1; clone size: NA; V gene: TRBV5-1; CDR3 protein: CASRFRDSKNTEAFF; CDR3 DNA: TGCGCCAGCAGGTTCCGGGACAGCAAAAACACTGAAGCTTTCTTT
J gene: TRBJ2-2; D gene: NA; clone size: NA; V gene: TRBV30; CDR3 protein: CAWSRLNTGELFF; CDR3 DNA: TGTGCCTGGAGTAGACTGAACACCGGGGAGCTGTTTTTT
J gene: TRBJ2-1; D gene: TRBD2; clone size: NA; V gene: TRBV25-1; CDR3 protein: CASSSQREGNEQFF; CDR3 DNA: TGTGCCAGCAGTTCCCAGCGGGAGGGGAATGAGCAGTTCTTC
J gene: TRBJ2-5; D gene: TRBD2; clone size: NA; V gene: TRBV5-1; CDR3 protein: CASSPGGARETQYF; CDR3 DNA: TGCGCCAGCAGCCCCGGGGGGGCCAGAGAGACCCAGTACTTC
J gene: TRBJ1-6; D gene: TRBD1; clone size: NA; V gene: TRBV5-1; CDR3 protein: CASSSPGQGDSPLHF; CDR3 DNA: TGCGCCAGCAGCTCTCCGGGACAGGGTGATTCACCCCTCCACTTT